The clone carrying this T cell receptor beta chain was detected a few times. What it binds is not known. Germline V CDR1 and CDR2: SGHNT, YYREEE (reference sequence). Trimming left V 5 bases short and J 5 bases short, with 16 bases between. The CDR3 runs 14 residues. A TCRbeta library incorporating unique molecular identifiers was prepared. TCRdb processed the PCR reads anew with MiXCR; each CDR3 protein has one entry. The profile shows approximately 80,000 distinct CDR3 sequences, roughly 15% of them singletons. The sample is drawn from a study of T-cell reconstitution after alpha-beta-depleted transplantation in children. Findings and caveats of the study: Reportedly, only several hundred clones from non-depleted graft cells drove alpha-beta T-cell counts at about two months. At one year after transplant, newly produced T cells mostly accounted for T-cell counts and diversity. Recipient T cells and thymic progenitors that survived gave rise to the high TCRbeta diversity observed at day 60 in some patients.

This TCR was sampled from a male patient aged 2-10 years who had a stem cell transplant for acute lymphoblastic leukemia, so the T cells may come from the graft donor. The sequencing here drew on PBMCs, mostly from graft donor cells, taken 180 days after TCRalphabeta/CD19-depleted stem cell transplant. V usage is TRBV5-4 and J usage is TRBJ2-5; D not resolved. CDR3 in amino acids: CASSRSWGGETQYF. The CDR3 DNA is TGTGCCAGCAGTCGCTCCTGGGGTGGCGAGACCCAGTACTTC. The full variable domain, completed using reference TRBV5-4 and TRBJ2-5, is ETGVTQSPTHLIKTRGQQVTLRCSSQSGHNTVSWYQQALGQGPQFIFQYYREEENGRGNFPPRFSGLQFPNYSSELNVNALELDDSALYLCASSRSWGGETQYFGPGTRLLVL.